The T cell receptor (beta chain) under discussion was sequenced for a study of T cell repertoires in cytomegalovirus infection (dated by TCRdb to about 2019). With respect to the entire study: The peptide stimulations were aimed at well-studied HLA-B-restricted epitopes as well as recently identified HLA-C-restricted CMV epitopes, whose presentation resists viral immunomodulation. Donor HLA type was relevant to the analysis, as public TCR beta signatures indicated carriage of CMV infection together with the matching HLA type. Summary of the overall study and its limitations: In the ex vivo response, HLA-C-restricted CMV-specific TCR beta clonotypes were dominant, and in two of eight donors the single most frequent clonotype came from this HLA-C-restricted group. In both this cohort and an independent approximately 350-donor cohort, the cumulative frequency of public TCR beta family members distinguished carriers of CMV infection plus the relevant HLA type.

With respect to this clonotype: Its specific antigen is unknown. At one end, the junction sequence differs from germline, possibly due to a read error.

This specimen's treatment or condition label, interpreted: in vitro stimulation with specific CMV peptide epitopes to enrich CMV-specific T cells. The germline V gene yields SGHTA for CDR1 and FQGNSA for CDR2. From cysteine to phenylalanine, the CDR3 is 13 amino acids long. Of all the DNA, just the CDR3 is kept, 39 bases in frame from base 1. This sample was sequenced with an Illumina HiSeq 1500. TCRdb reran the public reads through fastp at Q25 and MiXCR, keeping productive beta chains. Every distinct CDR3 protein forms one entry, paired with its most common genes and DNA. In all, the sample holds around 570,000 distinct CDR3 sequences, and under 45% of those were seen once. The top ten hold around 48% of the sample.

The chain links TRBV7-2 with TRBJ1-2, with the D gene not clear enough to name. The TCR sequence derives from a human donor in good health (CMV status not recorded). Some clones in this sample may be carry-over from other donors' samples. The sequencing here drew on cultured PBMCs, taken from culture after CMV antigen stimulation. The CDR3 here reads CASSLGGKRGYHF. DNA sequence: TGTGCCAGCAGCTTAGGCGGGAAACGTGGCTACCACTTC.